The 27 T cell receptor beta chains presented below share a single source sample, sequenced in a study of blood T cell repertoires in COVID-19. Clones were sequenced by immunoSEQ multiplex PCR, and TCRdb holds only the in-frame ones, with some missing. The sample has about 33,000 clones; approximately 89% are singletons. The sequenced sample consisted of peripheral blood. These receptors were collected from a human donor in a cohort sampled during active COVID-19.

In its sample, this clone was seen once. This sequence joins TRBV23-1 and TRBJ2-7; D uncertain. TRBV23-1 is identified as an open reading frame with a role that is uncertain. V lost 0 bases and J lost 4, with 10 bases in between. This CDR3 is built from 14 residues. CDR3 in amino acids: CASSQSEDLYEQYF. The CDR3 region has the DNA TGCGCCAGCAGTCAATCCGAGGATCTTTACGAGCAGTACTTC.

The chain carries TRBV9 and TRBJ2-7; D is unclear. Germline V gives CDR1 SGDLS, CDR2 YYNGEE. This CDR3 contains 12 residues. Trimming left V 2 bases short and J 6 bases short, with 9 bases between. As DNA, the CDR3 is TGTGCCAGCAGCGTCCTTTCGGGCGAGCAGTACTTC. This gives the protein CASSVLSGEQYF.

This chain uses TRBV5-6 with TRBJ1-2; 10 nucleotides agree with TRBD1. Trimming at V came to 4 bases and at J to 6 bases, leaving 12 bases not matched to a gene. CDR1 and CDR2 from the germline V gene are SGHDT and YYEEEE. The CDR3 consists of 16 residues. The CDR3 loop reads CASSDRGRRGVDGYTF. DNA of the CDR3: TGTGCCAGCAGCGACAGGGGGCGGCGAGGGGTGGATGGCTACACCTTC.

The rearrangement links TRBV2 to TRBJ2-1; D perhaps matches TRBD1 (5 bases). The germline V and J ends were trimmed by 2 bases and 8 bases, with 16 bases remaining between them. Germline CDR1 and CDR2: SNHLY and FYNNEI. The CDR3 totals 15 residues. Written as DNA, the CDR3 is TGTGCCAGCAGTGAACCTAGGGGCAGGGTGTATGAGCAGTTCTTC. This translates into CASSEPRGRVYEQFF. Variable domain in full (rest from reference TRBV2 and TRBJ2-1): EPEVTQTPSHQVTQMGQEVILRCVPISNHLYFYWYRQILGQKVEFLVSFYNNEISEKSEIFDDQFSVERPDGSNFTLKIRSTKLEDSAMYFCASSEPRGRVYEQFFGPGTRLTVL.

This chain joins TRBV11-2 and TRBJ2-7, with a possible D match to TRBD2 (5 bases). The V gene lost 5 bases and the J gene lost 1 base, with 9 bases spanning the gap. This CDR3 is 13 amino acids long. In germline, CDR1 is SGHAT, CDR2 FQNNGV. CDR3 DNA sequence: TGTGCCAGCAGCATCGCGGGTTCCTACGAGCAGTACTTC. Its translation: CASSIAGSYEQYF.

This clone was seen just once. This chain uses TRBV2 with TRBJ2-2, with 11 bases matching TRBD1. Germline V CDR1 and CDR2: SNHLY, FYNNEI. Unmatched junction bases numbered 6, after V lost 5 bases and J lost 4 bases. This CDR3 comprises 16 residues. The CDR3 bases are TGTGCCAGCAGTCTTCCGGGACAGGGGGGCACCGGGGAGCTGTTTTTT. This encodes CASSLPGQGGTGELFF.

CDR3 in DNA: TGTGCCAGCAGATTGACAATTAGCACAGATACGCAGTATTTT. As protein: CASRLTISTDTQYF. This rearrangement joins TRBV2 to TRBJ2-3; D not resolved. The CDR3 has 14 amino acids. Per the germline V gene, CDR1 is SNHLY and CDR2 is FYNNEI. Trimming took off 6 bases at V and 0 bases at J, with 10 bases between the two ends.

The chain has TRBV7-9 and TRBJ2-3; 7 bases fit TRBD2. The CDR3 contains 15 residues. Germline V lookup: CDR1 SEHNR, CDR2 FQNEAQ (reference sequence). J lost 3 bases, V lost 5 bases, and 8 bases had no gene match. CDR3 DNA: TGTGCCAGCAGCCGCGGGGGACCCTTGACAGATACGCAGTATTTT. Translation: CASSRGGPLTDTQYF.

This clone was detected a few times. V gene TRBV10-3 combines with J gene TRBJ1-5, with D possibly being TRBD1 (6 bases). The germline gives CDR1 ENHRY, CDR2 SYGVKD. The CDR3 consists of 13 residues. V gave up 10 bases and J gave up 4 bases, with 14 bases separating them. The CDR3 here is CASKGDGNQPQHF. The CDR3 DNA is TGTGCCAGCAAGGGGGACGGTAATCAGCCCCAGCATTTT.

The chain carries TRBV5-1 and TRBJ2-3; D might be TRBD2 (6 bases). Trimming took off 4 bases at V and 5 bases at J, with 17 bases between the two ends. Germline-derived CDR1 and CDR2 are SGHRS and YFSETQ. This CDR3 comprises 15 residues. The CDR3: CASSGGTSKGDTQYF. Here the CDR3 DNA reads TGCGCCAGCAGCGGCGGGACTTCCAAAGGAGATACGCAGTATTTT.

V and J are TRBV11-3 and TRBJ2-2, with 9 bases aligning to TRBD2. From germline, CDR1 is SGHNT and CDR2 YENEEA. The ends lost 4 bases at V and 0 bases at J; junction bases unmatched: 6. The CDR3 sequence is 17 residues long. The CDR3 region is CASSSRLADANTGELFF. The CDR3 DNA follows: TGTGCCAGCAGCTCAAGACTAGCGGATGCGAACACCGGGGAGCTGTTTTTT. Together with reference TRBV11-3 and TRBJ2-2, the CDR3 gives the full variable domain: EAGVVQSPRYKIIEKKQPVAFWCNPISGHNTLYWYLQNLGQGPELLIRYENEEAVDDSQLPKDRFSAERLKGVDSTLKIQPAELGDSAVYLCASSSRLADANTGELFFGEGSRLTVL.

This clone occurred a few times. The J gene is TRBJ1-1, the V gene TRBV27; D perhaps matches TRBD1 (5 bases). V lost 5 bases and J lost 0, with 16 bases in between. From germline, CDR1 is MNHEY and CDR2 SMNVEV (reference sequence). The CDR3 covers 16 residues. The CDR3 region is CASSPSPGTVNTEAFF. CDR3 bases: TGTGCCAGCAGTCCCTCCCCGGGGACTGTGAACACTGAAGCTTTCTTT.

This chain uses TRBV7-8 with TRBJ2-2; perhaps TRBD1 as D (6 bases). CDR3 length equals 16 residues. The V gene lost 2 bases and the J gene lost 0 bases, with 10 bases spanning the gap. Germline CDR1 SGHVS, CDR2 FQNEAQ. Written as DNA, the CDR3 is TGTGCCAGCAGCTTACTCCGGACAGCGAACACCGGGGAGCTGTTTTTT. This codes for CASSLLRTANTGELFF.

The chain joins TRBV5-6 to TRBJ2-1; TRBD2 matches at 10 bases. The CDR3 length is 15 residues. Trimming took 6 bases from V and 7 from J; bases not matched to a gene: 10. Germline V gene data show CDR1 as SGHDT and CDR2 as YYEEEE. As DNA, the CDR3 is TGTGCCAGCAACCCACTAGCGGGGAAAACAAATGAGCAGTTCTTC. Translation gives CASNPLAGKTNEQFF.

This rearrangement joins TRBV19 to TRBJ2-1; TRBD2 agrees at 7 bases. V lost 5 bases to trimming and J lost 6 bases; unmatched junction nucleotides: 7. The CDR3 extends over 14 amino acids. From germline, CDR1 is LNHDA and CDR2 SQIVND (reference sequence). CDR3 sequence: CASSLGTNGNEQFF. The CDR3 DNA is TGTGCCAGTAGTCTGGGGACTAACGGCAATGAGCAGTTCTTC. Full variable domain (remainder filled in from reference TRBV19 and TRBJ2-1): DGGITQSPKYLFRKEGQNVTLSCEQNLNHDAMYWYRQDPGQGLRLIYYSQIVNDFQKGDIAEGYSVSREKKESFPLTVTSAQKNPTAFYLCASSLGTNGNEQFFGPGTRLTVL.

The rearrangement links TRBV25-1 to TRBJ2-3; D gene unclear. V gave up 4 bases and J gave up 2 bases, with 7 bases separating them. The germline V gene has CDR1 MGHDK and CDR2 SYGVNS. The CDR3 length is 13 residues. CDR3 bases: TGTGCCAGCAGTGTCGGGTTCACAGATACGCAGTATTTT. Translating gives CASSVGFTDTQYF.

J is TRBJ1-1 and V is TRBV30; 9 nucleotides line up with TRBD1. CDR1 is GTSNPN, CDR2 SVGIG, per germline (reference sequence). This CDR3 is 16 amino acids long. The V and J ends lost 4 bases and 0 bases, in that order; junction bases with no gene match: 9. This CDR3 is CAWTGTGLSMNTEAFF. CDR3 sequence (DNA): TGTGCCTGGACCGGGACAGGGCTTTCCATGAACACTGAAGCTTTCTTT.

This chain uses TRBV13 with TRBJ1-4; 11 bases fit TRBD1. Germline V lookup: CDR1 PRHDT, CDR2 FYEKMQ (reference sequence). Losses at the gene ends were 5 bases for V and 7 bases for J; bases not matched to a gene: 6. There are 15 residues in the CDR3. CDR3 DNA sequence: TGTGCCAGCAGCCTCAGGGGACAGGGGGGTGAAAAACTGTTTTTT. It encodes CASSLRGQGGEKLFF. Supplemented by reference TRBV13 and TRBJ1-4, the full variable domain reads AAGVIQSPRHLIKEKRETATLKCYPIPRHDTVYWYQQGPGQDPQFLISFYEKMQSDKGSIPDRFSAQQFSDYHSELNMSSLELGDSALYFCASSLRGQGGEKLFFGSGTQLSVL.

This clone was observed a single time. The chain recombines TRBV7-2 with TRBJ2-5, with 14 positions matching TRBD2. Germline V gene sequence: CDR1 SGHTA, CDR2 FQGNSA. The CDR3 sequence is 16 residues long. Germline trimming cut 4 bases from V and 6 bases from J; bases unmatched to any gene: 7. CDR3 in amino acids: CASSSTSGGAIKTQYF. In DNA, the CDR3 is TGTGCCAGCAGCTCGACTAGCGGGGGGGCCATAAAGACCCAGTACTTC.

The chain is built from TRBV28 and TRBJ1-4, with D perhaps TRBD1 (5 bases). Germline CDR1 is MDHEN and CDR2 is SYDVKM. The CDR3 runs to 15 residues. Trimming pared 8 bases from V and 2 bases from J, leaving 15 bases between. CDR3 DNA sequence: TGTGCCAGCTGGGGCCCCGGGCGGACTAATGAAAAACTGTTTTTT. It codes for CASWGPGRTNEKLFF.

The J gene is TRBJ2-6, the V gene TRBV19; D gene uncertain. The CDR3 is 14 residues long. In germline, CDR1 is LNHDA, CDR2 SQIVND (reference sequence). Trimming took 3 bases from V and 1 from J, leaving 4 bases between them. The CDR3 nucleotides are TGTGCCAGTAGTATCGGGTCTGGGGCCAACGTCCTGACTTTC. It yields the protein CASSIGSGANVLTF.

The chain links TRBV6-1 to TRBJ1-1; TRBD1 might be the D (6 bases). Germline-derived CDR1 and CDR2 are MNHNS and SASEGT. V lost 2 bases and J lost 11, with 12 bases in between. The CDR3 extends over 12 amino acids. CDR3 nucleotides: TGTGCCAGCAGTGAATCTACCAGGGGCGCTTTCTTT. The encoded protein is CASSESTRGAFF.

As concerns this clone: The junction differs from germline at one of its ends, possibly a read error. The V gene is TRBV5-8, the J gene TRBJ1-2, with TRBD1 identical over 8 bases. The CDR3 is 15 residues long. Germline V gives CDR1 SGHTS, CDR2 YDEGEE. The CDR3 region is CTSSLLGQGIYGYTF. In nucleotides, the CDR3 is TGTACCAGCAGCTTGCTAGGACAGGGCATCTATGGCTACACCTTC.

This chain links TRBV9 with TRBJ2-7; 9 positions match TRBD2. In germline, CDR1 is SGDLS, CDR2 YYNGEE. With V trimmed by 0 bases and J by 5 bases, 9 bases remained unmatched. There are 16 residues in the CDR3. In DNA, the CDR3 is TGTGCCAGCAGCGTAGTTGCGGGAGGGCCTCTGGACGAGCAGTACTTC. This encodes CASSVVAGGPLDEQYF.

The V call is TRBV12-5, the J call TRBJ1-6; D is ambiguous. From germline, CDR1 is LGHNT and CDR2 FRNRAP. V lost 0 bases to trimming and J lost 7 bases, with 22 bases between them. CDR3 length equals 19 residues. The CDR3, as DNA: TGTGCTAGTGGTTTGGTACATGGCAGGTCCCTTAGTTCCAATTCACCCCTCCACTTT. It translates to CASGLVHGRSLSSNSPLHF.

The rearrangement uses TRBV27 and TRBJ2-7; the match to TRBD1 covers 8 bases. This CDR3 is built from 15 residues. Germline V gives CDR1 MNHEY, CDR2 SMNVEV (reference sequence). V trimming: 0 bases; J trimming: 3 bases; junction bases outside the gene matches: 4. This CDR3 reads CASSLSGQANYEQYF. DNA for the CDR3: TGTGCCAGCAGTTTATCGGGACAGGCTAACTACGAGCAGTACTTC.

The V gene is TRBV6-5, the J gene TRBJ1-1; D remains unclear. Germline V gives CDR1 MNHEY, CDR2 SVGAGI. The CDR3 is 13 amino acids. The V gene lost 2 bases and the J gene lost 10 bases, with 14 bases spanning the gap. DNA for the CDR3: TGTGCCAGCAGTTACCTGACCGGGAAGGGAGCTTTCTTT. It codes for CASSYLTGKGAFF.